These T cell receptor beta chains were read from a single sample in a study of blood T cell repertoires in COVID-19. Repertoires were generated with immunoSEQ multiplex PCR, while TCRdb's copy carries only in-frame clones and drops some. The data show some 230,000 clones, with 84% seen just once and 2% to 2.5% held by the top ten. Sequenced sample: peripheral blood. The receptors were gathered from a woman aged 55-75 years with acute or convalescent COVID-19. The CDR3 runs from the conserved cysteine through the conserved F or W. The D gene is left open where the match is weak. The size of a clone is reported for some rows only, either as once, few or many, or as a class for expanded clones.

size	D	J	V	CDR3	DNA
NA	NA	TRBJ1-6	TRBV30	CAWTVTRGSPLHF	TGTGCCTGGACCGTAACTCGGGGTTCACCCCTCCACTTT
NA	TRBD1	TRBJ1-2	TRBV6-1	CASSEKGGGRGQIYGYTF	TGTGCCAGCAGTGAAAAGGGGGGAGGCAGGGGGCAAATCTATGGCTACACCTTC
NA	NA	TRBJ2-1	TRBV6-5	CASGWGNNNEQFF	TGTGCCAGCGGGTGGGGCAACAACAATGAGCAGTTCTTC
NA	NA	TRBJ1-1	TRBV28	CASSQLLMNTEAFF	TGTGCCAGCAGTCAACTTCTGATGAACACTGAAGCTTTCTTT
NA	TRBD2	TRBJ2-1	TRBV19	CASSILHGTSSEQFF	TGTGCCAGTAGTATTTTACACGGGACTAGCAGTGAGCAGTTCTTC
many	NA	TRBJ1-2	TRBV28	CASTPSYLSGYTF	TGTGCCAGCACACCAAGCTACCTTTCTGGCTACACCTTC
NA	TRBD2	TRBJ2-3	TRBV5-6	CASSFPAGFTDTQYF	TGTGCCAGCAGCTTCCCAGCGGGGTTTACAGATACGCAGTATTTT
NA	TRBD1	TRBJ1-2	TRBV5-1	CASSLGTGGGYGYTF	TGCGCCAGCAGCCTAGGGACAGGAGGGGGATATGGCTACACCTTC
NA	TRBD1	TRBJ2-1	TRBV5-1	CASSDLRGGPNEQFF	TGCGCCAGCAGCGACTTGAGAGGGGGCCCCAATGAGCAGTTCTTC
NA	NA	TRBJ2-3	TRBV9	CASSPIGQSTDTQYF	TGTGCCAGCAGCCCCATTGGGCAAAGCACAGATACGCAGTATTTT
NA	NA	TRBJ2-2	TRBV4-1	CASSPREGPGELFF	TGCGCCAGCAGCCCGCGGGAAGGGCCCGGGGAGCTGTTTTTT
NA	TRBD1	TRBJ1-1	TRBV28	CASSEWGDRGSEAFF	TGTGCCAGCAGTGAATGGGGGGACAGGGGCTCTGAAGCTTTCTTT
NA	TRBD1	TRBJ1-2	TRBV4-1	CASSQPDRGRGSGYTF	TGCGCCAGCAGCCAACCCGACAGGGGGAGGGGTAGTGGCTACACCTTC